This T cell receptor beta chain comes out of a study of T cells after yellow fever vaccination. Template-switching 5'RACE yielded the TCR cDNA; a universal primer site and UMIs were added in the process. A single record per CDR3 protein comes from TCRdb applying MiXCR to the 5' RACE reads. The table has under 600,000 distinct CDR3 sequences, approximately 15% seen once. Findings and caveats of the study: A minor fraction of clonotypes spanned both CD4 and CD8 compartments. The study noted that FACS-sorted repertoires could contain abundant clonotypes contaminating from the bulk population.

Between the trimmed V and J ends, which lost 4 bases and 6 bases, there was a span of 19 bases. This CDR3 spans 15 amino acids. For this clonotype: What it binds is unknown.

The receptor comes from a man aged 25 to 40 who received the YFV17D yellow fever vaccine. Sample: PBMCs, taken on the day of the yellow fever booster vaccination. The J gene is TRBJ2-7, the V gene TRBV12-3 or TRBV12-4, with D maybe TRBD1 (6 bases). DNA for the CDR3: TGTGCCAGCAGTTCGACCGGGGACATGCTGCGCGAGCAGTACTTC. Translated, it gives CASSSTGDMLREQYF.